This record concerns one T cell receptor (beta chain) sequence. Its antigen target is currently unknown. It has no much larger one-base neighbor in the sample; base qualities were not kept. A distance of 13 bases separates the germline ends of V and J, which lose 2 bases and 14 bases respectively. The germline V gene encodes CDR1 LNHDA and CDR2 SQIVND (reference sequence). The CDR3 covers 12 residues, taking in both the cysteine and the phenylalanine. The entry retains the CDR3 DNA only, 36 bases that are in frame from base 1. Library prep was done by the immunoSEQ multiplex PCR assay. For the multiplex PCR, a mixture combining 60 forward primers for TCR Vbeta segments and 13 reverse primers for TCR Jbeta segments was used. Amplification of the CDR3 region of rearranged TCR beta genes was performed with a multiplex PCR assay on genomic DNA. Amplified TCR beta libraries were sequenced as 87-base-pair reads on the Illumina HiSeq System. Per the original workflow: A later analysis counted approximately 76 million unique TCR beta chains across the 550 to 800 repertoires, and roughly 10 million of these chains were shared by at least two donors. A nearest-neighbor algorithm error-corrected the raw reads and collapsed the reads into unique sequences, merging closely related sequences to remove PCR and sequencing errors. To assign V, D and J gene segments, CDR3 sequences were aligned to IMGT reference sequences. Each retained sequence needed at least a six-nucleotide match to both a V gene segment and a J gene segment. Rearrangements were classified as productive when the CDR3 lacked stop codons and remained in frame with V and J, and all other rearrangements were classified as non-productive. CDR3 was defined according to IMGT convention as the region running from the second conserved V-encoded cysteine to the conserved J-encoded phenylalanine. The earlier analysis of 450 to 750 of the donors excluded any sequence lacking an unambiguous match to a single V gene segment. An earlier analysis of a few hundred of the donors called V segments functional above 56.7% productive rearrangements and segregating when the between-donor standard deviation exceeded 5%. A statistical classification framework was developed to diagnose cytomegalovirus status using the catalog of TCR beta chain sequences. A later analysis assigned V and J genes by comparing TCR nucleotide sequences with IMGT/GENE-DB human TR gene sequences. The TCRdist pipeline was used in a later analysis to assign CDR3 sequences and most-parsimonious VDJ recombination scenarios. In a later analysis, each TCR beta chain was defined by its CDR3 amino acid sequence together with its V-gene family, and reads lacking a unique V-gene family were excluded. A later analysis removed 450 to 600 highly shared, low-generation-probability nucleotide sequences to deal with suspected cross-contamination and a sequencing artifact. A later analysis calculated a clonal expansion index for each public chain from normalized within-repertoire ranks of inferred template counts. Generation probabilities in a later analysis came from a VDJ recombination model fitted to out-of-frame rearrangements, and those results were checked against IGoR. Hypergeometric tests were used in a later analysis to score TCR-TCR, TCR-HLA and TCR-CMV co-occurrence, with a repertoire-size bias correction applied to the TCR pairs. A later analysis estimated false discovery rates by permuting HLA or CMV assignments 20 times. A later analysis grouped co-occurring TCRs with DBSCAN, adding TCRdist sequence similarity when clustering within HLA-allele-positive subsets. Repertoires with fewer than 30,000 or more than 120,000 public chains were left out of co-occurrence clustering, as were about 5 repertoires with anomalous nucleotide sharing. The clones in this table, taken by TCRdb from immuneACCESS, are in-frame only. Not every clone is retained; where verified, under half of the shortfall comes from an unresolved V gene, and the cause of the rest is unknown. V, J and clone size derive from that table, while D and trimming were established from the DNA sequence. Counted in this sample were about 150,000 clones; roughly 68% of them appeared once. The ten largest clones add up to about 4.7% of the sample.

This sample was included in a study of cytomegalovirus exposure and HLA in healthy donors (dated by TCRdb to about 2017). Broadly, across the study: According to an earlier analysis of 587 of the donors, about 179 million T cells yielded 90 million to 140 million unique TCR beta sequences and around 280 Gb of sequence data. High-throughput TCR immunosequencing, statistical association of individual TCRs with disease status, and machine learning were combined to predict cytomegalovirus infection status. Among about 360 genotyped donors of the cohort, an average of approximately 250,000 unique TCR beta nucleotide sequences were sequenced per donor, around 20% of them non-productive. Of the 398 genotyped donors, more than 75% were placed in the genetic ancestry cluster associated with self-reported Caucasian donors. About five DR-DQ haplotypes were treated as single units for association and clustering because of strong linkage in the cohort. To decide whether each TCR beta V gene segment behaved as functional or pseudogenic, an earlier analysis of nearly 600 of the donors relied on high-throughput TCR beta sequencing. In addition to the first cohort of around 670 subjects, a separate validation cohort of approximately 110 different subjects was used. An early release covering roughly 600 HLA-typed donors comprised around 300 gigabases of sequencing data and about 90 million unique TCR sequences. The number of typed donors differed by locus: about 629-630 for A, B, C, DRB1 and DQB1; approximately 520 for DQA1; approximately 600 for DPA1; and around 450 for DPB1. In a later genetic analysis, genome-wide SNP genotypes for about 55% of the 666 donors were used, and that subset was treated as a discovery cohort. The study aimed to test whether cataloging public T cell receptors could reveal signatures of past pathogen exposure. All discovery cohort repertoires had been generated using a single sequencing platform. The T cell repertoires of some 700 subjects were profiled by immunosequencing and related to cytomegalovirus serostatus. Rather than drawing on any new phenotypic data, the later analysis identified candidate immune exposures from TCR beta sequences and the way those sequences occurred across donors. A later analysis re-analyzed previously published TCR beta repertoires from 666 donors and added high-resolution HLA genotyping to study TCR occurrence patterns. Class I and class II HLA loci were covered by the typing at four-digit resolution. Donor age, sex, ethnicity and CMV serostatus were compiled together with the repertoire data.

What the study reported, not specific to this receptor: A further reported finding was that TCR beta sequences accurately predicted the HLA-A and HLA-B alleles for most subjects in the first cohort. In an earlier analysis of around 600 of the donors, most TCR beta V segments appeared in productive rearrangements about 87% or about 30% of the time, broadly matching IMGT annotations. In both the original and validation cohorts, the classifier was reported to diagnose cytomegalovirus status with high specificity and sensitivity. The cohort was sequenced for TCR beta chains only, and without alpha or paired-chain data the features that could be detected were limited. An association between a missense DCLRE1C variant and V-gene and J-gene trimming of TCR beta chains was found in a later genetic analysis and replicated in an independent cohort. When HLA alleles, especially DR and DQ, strongly co-occurred, attributing TCR associations to individual alleles was difficult. Correlated functional status among segregating V segments might reflect linkage disequilibrium, but an unknown experimental factor could not be ruled out. Because the 87-base-pair reads could not distinguish some IMGT-functional V segments, including TRBV6-2 and TRBV6-3, those segments were excluded. Three of the identified cytomegalovirus-associated TCR beta chains were confirmed in vitro to be specific for cytomegalovirus antigens. The only immune exposure information available for the cohort was CMV serostatus. Most CMV-associated TCR beta chains appeared to be HLA-restricted in a later analysis, and the HLA associations seemed to be driven largely by CMV exposure. Because HLA typing was missing for some donors at each locus, association tests included only the typed subset. Specific HLA alleles were associated with 15,000 to 20,000 TCR beta sequences at a false discovery rate of 0.05 in a later analysis. In a later analysis, the rate of TCR association differed among HLA loci, with DRB1 alleles having the most associated TCRs and HLA-C alleles having the fewest. The study listed 150 to 200 TCR beta chains as associated with cytomegalovirus. A group of highly shared sequence variants was considered likely to be a technical artifact of the sequencing pipeline. Compared with the approximately 670-donor mean, donors in an Asian-associated ancestry cluster had fewer N-insertions in productive TCRs, according to a later genetic analysis. A later analysis found that HLA-associated TCR beta chains were more clonally expanded and had lower generation probabilities than equally common non-associated chains. The authors suggested that the approach could potentially be generalized to other disease states and immunological phenotypes. A later analysis reported that several top co-occurrence clusters appeared linked to parvovirus B19, influenza, CMV and Epstein-Barr virus. Because counts were too low, approximately 15 rarely observed V segments, including chromosome 9 orphons, were excluded from the earlier analysis of roughly 580 of the donors. Presence/absence analyses assumed roughly uniform sequencing depth across donors, an assumption that may not hold. Most TCR sequences were seen in very few donors, while some public TCRs were found in many individuals.

The cohort was made up of hundreds of healthy bone marrow donors. All cohort members were sampled while nominally healthy, although unrecorded immune exposures were likely present. The donor tested CMV seronegative, placing the donor among the 350 to 400 seronegative members of the cohort. Each donor provided a peripheral blood sample, and peripheral blood mononuclear cells were used for TCR beta sequencing. Genomic DNA extraction from the blood cell samples was performed with the Qiagen DNeasy Blood Extraction Kit. Sequencing was done on a sample of PBMCs. The chain links TRBV19 with TRBJ1-5; the D gene is unclear. The source of this sequence is a man aged 55 to 70 in good health and CMV-seronegative. In nucleotide form, the sequence is TGTGCCAGTAGTATACAGGTCTCTACAAAGCATTTT. Translated, this is CASSIQVSTKHF. When the CDR3 is completed using the reference TRBV19 and TRBJ1-5 genes on either side, the full variable domain is DGGITQSPKYLFRKEGQNVTLSCEQNLNHDAMYWYRQDPGQGLRLIYYSQIVNDFQKGDIAEGYSVSREKKESFPLTVTSAQKNPTAFYLCASSIQVSTKHFGDGTRLSIL.